The source of this TCR beta chain is a study of blood T cell repertoires in COVID-19. Study at large: T cells, B-cell-depleted T cells, or PBMCs supplied cDNA or gDNA.

The CDR3 sequence is 15 residues long. Trimming left V 5 bases short and J 4 bases short, with 15 bases between. The germline V gene has CDR1 MDHEN and CDR2 SYDVKM. Assay: immunoSEQ multiplex PCR; the TCRdb copy retains only in-frame clones and omits some. The data show fewer than 700,000 clones, 85% to 90% seen once. Seattle's enrolled individuals joined amid active infection and were then monitored longitudinally. The source of this sequence is a woman aged 45-65 years with COVID-19, enrolled during active disease. The material sequenced was peripheral blood. The V and J genes are TRBV28 and TRBJ1-3, with D possibly TRBD1 on 5 matching bases. The CDR3 region has the DNA TGTGCCAGCAGTCCCCCCGGGACTGGCGGAAACACCATATATTTT. Residues: CASSPPGTGGNTIYF.